The text below deals with one T cell receptor (beta chain). Its antigen is unidentified. The sample is drawn from a study of T-cell reconstitution after alpha-beta-depleted transplantation in children. Notes on the study in general: Roughly two months post-transplant, alpha-beta T cells reportedly originated from several hundred graft clones that had expanded.

Germline CDR1 is SGHRS and CDR2 is YFSETQ. CDR3 length equals 15 residues. The trim removed 5 bases at V and 3 bases at J, leaving 9 bases unmatched. For TCRbeta, the library was prepared with unique molecular identifiers. Each CDR3 protein gets one entry after TCRdb re-called the PCR reads with MiXCR. This sample has about 300,000 distinct CDR3 sequences; around a tenth occur once, and the top ten carry roughly 7%. J is TRBJ2-7 and V is TRBV5-1; the match to TRBD1 covers 9 bases. The source material was PBMCs, sampled before TCRalphabeta/CD19-depleted stem cell transplant. This sequence originates from a boy in the first two years of life with acute myeloid leukemia, due to receive a stem cell transplant. The CDR3 DNA reads TGCGCCAGCAGGCACTACGGGACAGGGTTCTACGAGCAGTACTTC. Translating gives CASRHYGTGFYEQYF.